This TCR beta chain was identified during a study of blood T cells in healthy people across ages. With 1 base removed from V and 1 base from J, the gap between germline ends came to 11 bases. CDR3 length: 16 residues. The germline CDR1 and CDR2 sequences are MNHEY and SMNVEV (reference sequence). It was with a sample-barcoded 5' primer and a J-beta primer mix that a second PCR of roughly 7 to 12 cycles was run. Any given sample supplied a minimum of 3 million CDR3-containing paired-end reads. MiXCR was run by TCRdb on the 5' RACE reads, yielding one entry per CDR3 protein. The sample yields over 1,500,000 distinct CDR3 sequences, more than 35% seen once.

This receptor was obtained from a human donor in good health. Sequenced sample: blood. V usage is TRBV27 and J usage is TRBJ1-5; D is unclear. The CDR3 bases are TGTGCCAGCAGTTTATACTGGGGAGGGAGCAATCAGCCCCAGCATTTT. It translates to CASSLYWGGSNQPQHF.